These T cell receptor beta chains were read from a single sample in a study of T cell clones after liver transplantation. Using immunoSEQ multiplex PCR, the repertoire was profiled, and TCRdb retains in-frame clones only, with some absent. Found here are around 60,000 clones, 71% of them singletons; the top ten hold approximately 16%. The source material was CD4+ T cells from blood, sampled before liver transplant. The origin of the receptors is a human donor who received a liver transplant. Both conserved end residues are part of each CDR3. D genes are given only for firm matches. A row's size may be missing; if present it is once, few, many or a size class.

d_call clone_size j_call v_call cdr3_aa cdr3_nt
- many TRBJ1-5 TRBV5-6 CASSSRRRRQPQHF TGTGCCAGCAGCTCAAGACGCCGGCGGCAGCCCCAGCATTTT
- - TRBJ1-5 TRBV15 CATSRDRTVGNQPQHF TGTGCCACCAGCAGAGACCGGACTGTAGGCAATCAGCCCCAGCATTTT
- - TRBJ1-2 TRBV9 CASSVQHQGYSGYTF TGTGCCAGCAGCGTTCAGCACCAGGGGTACTCTGGCTACACCTTC
TRBD1 - TRBJ1-4 TRBV5-6 CASSAPGQGDEKLFF TGTGCCAGCAGCGCGCCGGGACAGGGGGACGAAAAACTGTTTTTT
- - TRBJ1-6 TRBV15 CATSRDRGSKNSPLHF TGTGCCACCAGCAGAGATCGTGGGAGTAAGAATTCACCCCTCCACTTT
- few TRBJ1-2 TRBV20-1 CSAQDYYGYTF TGCAGTGCCCAAGACTACTATGGCTACACCTTC
TRBD2 - TRBJ2-5 TRBV4-2 CASSLTSGEETQYF TGTGCCAGCAGCCTGACTAGCGGGGAGGAGACCCAGTACTTC
TRBD2 - TRBJ2-3 TRBV4-1 CASSARGSGGVTDTQYF TGCGCCAGCAGCGCCCGCGGTAGCGGGGGGGTCACAGATACGCAGTATTTT
- - TRBJ1-5 TRBV28 CASSLSSFRQGNQPQHF TGTGCCAGCAGTTTATCTTCATTTCGACAAGGTAATCAGCCCCAGCATTTT
TRBD1 - TRBJ1-5 TRBV25-1 CASSDQGGNQPQHF TGTGCCAGCAGTGATCAGGGGGGCAATCAGCCCCAGCATTTT
- few TRBJ1-3 TRBV9 CASSVGDRNTIYF TGTGCCAGCAGCGTAGGGGACAGAAACACCATATATTTT
TRBD2 - TRBJ2-3 TRBV29-1 CSVGGSDTDTQYF TGCAGCGTCGGGGGGTCCGACACAGATACGCAGTATTTT
TRBD2 - TRBJ2-1 TRBV14 CASSQARGGLAGGRYEQFF TGTGCCAGCAGCCAAGCCCGAGGTGGACTAGCGGGGGGGAGGTATGAGCAGTTCTTC
TRBD1 - TRBJ1-1 TRBV6-1 CASKTGLYTEAFF TGTGCCAGCAAGACAGGGCTGTACACTGAAGCTTTCTTT
TRBD1 - TRBJ1-2 TRBV2 CASSGQGGGGYTF TGTGCCAGCAGTGGACAGGGTGGGGGGGGCTACACCTTC
- - TRBJ2-3 TRBV28 CASSSATVTQYF TGTGCCAGCAGTAGCGCGACGGTTACGCAGTATTTT
TRBD1 - TRBJ2-7 TRBV18 CASSPTGQGVREQYF TGTGCCAGCTCACCAACGGGACAGGGGGTAAGGGAGCAGTACTTC
- - TRBJ1-3 TRBV5-6 CASSLNWDTSGNTIYF TGTGCCAGCAGCTTGAATTGGGACACCTCTGGAAACACCATATATTTT
- - TRBJ2-2 TRBV6-1 CASSLPGYTGELFF TGTGCCAGCAGTCTTCCAGGGTACACCGGGGAGCTGTTTTTT
- - TRBJ2-7 TRBV27 CATSGGRGLDEQYF TGTGCCACCTCCGGAGGCAGGGGTTTGGACGAGCAGTACTTC
TRBD1 - TRBJ2-7 TRBV15 CATSPSRGRNEQYF TGTGCCACCAGCCCGAGTAGGGGGCGGAACGAGCAGTACTTC
- - TRBJ2-7 TRBV7-8 CASSLLSGASSYEQYF TGTGCCAGCAGCTTACTCTCCGGAGCAAGCTCCTACGAGCAGTACTTC
TRBD1 - TRBJ2-2 TRBV29-1 CSVVGTGPPTGELFF TGCAGCGTTGTGGGGACAGGGCCCCCCACCGGGGAGCTGTTTTTT
- - TRBJ2-1 TRBV5-6 CASSFWGGAAYNEQFF TGTGCCAGCAGCTTTTGGGGGGGGGCCGCCTACAATGAGCAGTTCTTC
- - TRBJ2-4 TRBV6-6 CASSYQGKNIQYF TGTGCCAGCAGTTACCAGGGTAAAAACATTCAGTACTTC
TRBD2 - TRBJ2-7 TRBV7-2 CASSLDSGSYEQYF TGTGCCAGCAGCTTAGACAGCGGGAGCTACGAGCAGTACTTC
TRBD2 - TRBJ2-3 TRBV5-6 CASRPGLAGPPDTQYF TGTGCCAGCAGACCGGGACTAGCGGGTCCCCCAGATACGCAGTATTTT
TRBD1 few TRBJ1-2 TRBV28 CASSLGQGGGYTF TGTGCCAGCAGTTTGGGACAGGGAGGTGGCTACACCTTC
TRBD2 hyperexpanded TRBJ2-1 TRBV7-3 CASSDKRGGFNEQFF TGTGCCAGCAGCGACAAGCGGGGGGGCTTCAATGAGCAGTTCTTC
- few TRBJ1-6 TRBV19 CASSSGGTSPLHF TGTGCCAGTAGTAGCGGGGGAACATCACCCCTCCACTTT
TRBD1 - TRBJ1-4 TRBV25-1 CASSVGRTGLYEKLFF TGTGCCAGCAGTGTCGGAAGGACAGGCTTATATGAAAAACTGTTTTTT
TRBD1 - TRBJ1-6 TRBV6-5 CASSSDREESPLHF TGTGCCAGCAGTTCGGACAGGGAGGAATCACCCCTCCACTTT
- - TRBJ1-2 TRBV7-2 CASSDAGDNVYGYTF TGTGCCAGCAGCGACGCGGGGGATAATGTCTATGGCTACACCTTC
- many TRBJ1-3 TRBV6-1 CASSVSSGNTIYF TGTGCCAGCAGTGTCAGCTCTGGAAACACCATATATTTT
TRBD1 - TRBJ2-1 TRBV30 CAWVKGADEQFF TGTGCCTGGGTGAAGGGGGCGGATGAGCAGTTCTTC
TRBD1 - TRBJ1-1 TRBV15 CATSRVGGRFSTEAFF TGTGCCACCAGCAGAGTAGGGGGCAGGTTTAGCACTGAAGCTTTCTTT
TRBD1 - TRBJ1-4 TRBV6-1 CATRGTGNEKLFF TGTGCCACCAGGGGGACAGGGAATGAAAAACTGTTTTTT
- - TRBJ1-3 TRBV9 CASSVGGWSSGNTIYF TGTGCCAGCAGCGTAGGAGGGTGGAGCTCTGGAAACACCATATATTTT
TRBD1 - TRBJ1-5 TRBV19 CASSIPITGGLAQPQHF TGTGCCAGTAGTATCCCGATCACAGGGGGCTTAGCTCAGCCCCAGCATTTT
- - TRBJ1-5 TRBV5-1 CASSLGQGTQPQHF TGCGCCAGCAGCTTGGGGCAGGGGACTCAGCCCCAGCATTTT
- - TRBJ2-1 TRBV5-4 CASSRALGGYYNEQFF TGTGCCAGCAGTCGTGCGCTGGGGGGTTACTACAATGAGCAGTTCTTC
- - TRBJ2-5 TRBV29-1 CSVVGRGVSETQYF TGCAGCGTTGTGGGCAGGGGGGTTAGCGAGACCCAGTACTTC
- - TRBJ1-2 TRBV28 CASSPDVRTGIGGRAGYTF TGTGCCAGCAGCCCCGACGTGAGAACCGGAATAGGAGGTCGCGCGGGCTACACCTTC
- - TRBJ2-7 TRBV13 CASSLGGSGDLISIYEQYF TGTGCCAGCAGCTTAGGGGGTAGCGGAGACCTTATTTCCATCTACGAGCAGTACTTC